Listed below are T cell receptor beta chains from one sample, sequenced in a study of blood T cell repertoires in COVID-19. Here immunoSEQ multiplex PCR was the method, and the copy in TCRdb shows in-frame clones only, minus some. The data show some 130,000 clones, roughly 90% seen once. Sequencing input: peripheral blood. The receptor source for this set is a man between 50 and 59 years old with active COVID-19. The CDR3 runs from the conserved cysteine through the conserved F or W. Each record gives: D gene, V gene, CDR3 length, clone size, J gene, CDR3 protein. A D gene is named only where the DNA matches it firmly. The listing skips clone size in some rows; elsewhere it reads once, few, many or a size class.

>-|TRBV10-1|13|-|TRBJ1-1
CASSGQMNTEAFF
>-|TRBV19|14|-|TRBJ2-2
CASSMTGVIGELFF
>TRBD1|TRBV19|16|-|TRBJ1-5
CASSIRDRVVRQPQHF
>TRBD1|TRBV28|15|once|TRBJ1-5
CATRDRKYSNQPQHF
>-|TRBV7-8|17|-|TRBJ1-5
CASSLAAGWSSNQPQHF
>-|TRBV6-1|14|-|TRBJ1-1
CASSDQGLNTEAFF
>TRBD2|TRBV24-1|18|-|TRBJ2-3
CATSDYGSPGLAEGTQYF
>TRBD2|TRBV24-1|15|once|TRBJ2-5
CATSPSGTGKETQYF
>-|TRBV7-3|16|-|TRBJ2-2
CASSPQASRAAGELFF
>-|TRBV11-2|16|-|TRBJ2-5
CASSFGTRGLGETQYF
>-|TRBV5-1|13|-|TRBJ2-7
CASSLAEVSEQYF
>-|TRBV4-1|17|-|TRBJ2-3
CASSRQYGDSSTDTQYF
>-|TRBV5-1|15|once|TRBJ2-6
CASSLTGTGANVLTF
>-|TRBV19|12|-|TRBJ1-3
CASSAVGNTIYF
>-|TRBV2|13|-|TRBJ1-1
CASSDSARAEAFF
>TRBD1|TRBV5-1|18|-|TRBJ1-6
CASSVSGTGLEYNSPLHF
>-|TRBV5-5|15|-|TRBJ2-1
CASSLGESSYNEQFF
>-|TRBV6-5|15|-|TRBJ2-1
CASSSDLSLLSEQFF
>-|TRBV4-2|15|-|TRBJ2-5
CASSQDRWSLETQYF
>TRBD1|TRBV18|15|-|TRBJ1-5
CASSPLGQGGQPQHF
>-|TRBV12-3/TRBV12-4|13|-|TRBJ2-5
CASSSSYQETQYF
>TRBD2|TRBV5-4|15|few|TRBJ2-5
CASSTTSGARGTQYF
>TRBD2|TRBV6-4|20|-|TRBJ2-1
CASSDSKQTSGSLIHNEQFF
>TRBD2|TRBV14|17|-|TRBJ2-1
CASSQKTSGLNYNEQFF
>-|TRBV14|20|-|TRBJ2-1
CASSQEGGLRRNLVYDEQFF
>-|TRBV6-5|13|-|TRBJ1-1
CASSDTSAGSAFF
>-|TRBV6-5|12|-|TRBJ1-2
CASRYSDYGYTF
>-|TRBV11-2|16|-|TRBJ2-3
CASRAIQGPNTDTQYF
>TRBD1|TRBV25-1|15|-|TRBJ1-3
CASSELGQAGNTIYF
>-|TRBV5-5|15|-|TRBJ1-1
CASSLALERNTEAFF
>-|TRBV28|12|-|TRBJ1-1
CASSLNEGEAFF
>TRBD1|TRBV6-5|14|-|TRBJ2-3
CASSSSGTAAAEYF
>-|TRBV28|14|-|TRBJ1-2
CASSPPRRGDGYTF
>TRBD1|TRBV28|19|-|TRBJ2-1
CASSSRNPGGQETYNEQFF
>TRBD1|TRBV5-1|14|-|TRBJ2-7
CASSLAGQDYEQYF
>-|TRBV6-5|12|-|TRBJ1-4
CASRGRGEKLFF
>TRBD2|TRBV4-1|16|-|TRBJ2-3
CASSLGTSGGQDTQYF
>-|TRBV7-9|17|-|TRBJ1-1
CASSLSRDLRRDTEAFF
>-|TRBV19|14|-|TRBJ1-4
CASSTRRGNEKLFF
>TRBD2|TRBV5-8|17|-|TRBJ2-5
CASSEGTSGGTGETQYF